This T cell receptor (beta chain) comes out of a study of cytomegalovirus exposure and HLA in healthy donors (dated by TCRdb to 2016 to 2017). With respect to the entire study: An earlier analysis of approximately 640 of the donors reported approximately 270 Gb of sequence data and 117 million unique TCR beta sequences from 150 million to 200 million T cells. Every repertoire in the discovery cohort had been generated on one and the same sequencing platform. A separate validation cohort of some 130 different subjects was used in addition to the approximately 640-subject first cohort. In a later analysis, previously published TCR beta repertoires from several hundred donors were re-analyzed and high-resolution HLA genotyping was added so that TCR occurrence patterns could be studied. Class I and class II HLA loci were covered by the typing at four-digit resolution. About 300 gigabases of sequencing data and approximately 80 million unique TCR sequences were included in an early release covering about 600 HLA-typed donors. The study combined high-throughput TCR immunosequencing, statistical association of individual TCRs with disease status, and machine learning to predict cytomegalovirus infection status. The study was designed to test whether signatures of past pathogen exposure could be identified by cataloging public T cell receptors. Typing coverage differed by locus: A, B, C, DRB1 and DQB1 were typed in roughly 629-630 donors, DQA1 in about 500, DPA1 in some 610, and DPB1 in 400 to 480. The later analysis used no new phenotypic data to find candidate immune exposures, relying instead on TCR beta sequences and their occurrence across donors. Among almost 400 genotyped donors of the cohort, an average of approximately 240,000 unique TCR beta nucleotide sequences were sequenced per donor, about a sixth of them non-productive. The study profiled the T cell repertoires of approximately 700 subjects by immunosequencing and related them to cytomegalovirus serostatus. An earlier analysis of about 620 of the donors applied high-throughput TCR beta sequencing to assess whether each TCR beta V gene segment acted as functional or pseudogenic. Genome-wide SNP genotypes for about 55% of the 666 donors were used in a later genetic analysis, which treated that subset as a discovery cohort. Donor age, sex, ethnicity and CMV serostatus were collected together with the repertoire data. The genetic ancestry cluster associated with self-reported Caucasian donors included 81% of the approximately 410 genotyped donors. Roughly 5 DR-DQ haplotypes were treated as single units for association and clustering because of strong linkage in the cohort. Points the paper makes about the study in general: Because counts were too low, about 17 rarely observed V segments, including chromosome 9 orphons, were excluded from the earlier analysis of 587 of the donors. A few of the identified cytomegalovirus-associated TCR beta chains were confirmed in vitro to be specific for cytomegalovirus antigens. A later analysis found that TCR association rates varied across HLA loci, with DRB1 alleles showing the most associated TCRs and HLA-C alleles the fewest. A further reported finding was that TCR beta sequences accurately predicted the HLA-A and HLA-B alleles for most subjects in the first cohort. A later analysis found that most CMV-associated TCR beta chains appeared HLA-restricted, with HLA associations seemingly driven largely by CMV exposure. Most TCR sequences were seen in very few donors, while some public TCRs were found in many individuals. Some IMGT-functional V segments, including TRBV6-2 and TRBV6-3, could not be told apart with the 87-base-pair reads, so those segments were excluded. A cluster of highly shared sequence variants was judged likely to be a technical artifact of the sequencing pipeline. Compared with equally common non-associated chains, HLA-associated TCR beta chains in a later analysis were more clonally expanded and had lower generation probabilities. When HLA alleles, especially DR and DQ, strongly co-occurred, TCR associations were difficult to assign to individual alleles. In a later analysis, several top co-occurrence clusters were reported to appear linked to parvovirus B19, influenza, CMV and Epstein-Barr virus. In both the original and validation cohorts, the classifier was reported to diagnose cytomegalovirus status with high specificity and sensitivity. The authors suggested that the approach could potentially be generalized to other disease states and immunological phenotypes. Compared with the 666-donor mean, donors in an Asian-associated ancestry cluster had fewer N-insertions in productive TCRs, according to a later genetic analysis. Roughly uniform sequencing depth across donors was assumed in presence/absence analyses, although this assumption may not hold. Because HLA typing was unavailable for some donors at each locus, only the typed subset was used in association tests. Correlated functional status among segregating V segments might reflect linkage disequilibrium, but an unknown experimental factor could not be ruled out. A total of 150 to 200 TCR beta chains were listed by the study as associated with cytomegalovirus. Immune exposure information for the cohort was limited to CMV serostatus. At a false discovery rate of 0.05, a later analysis linked some 17,000 TCR beta sequences to specific HLA alleles. This cohort had only TCR beta chains sequenced, and the lack of alpha or paired-chain data limited which features could be detected. A later genetic analysis associated a missense DCLRE1C variant with V-gene and J-gene trimming of TCR beta chains, and an independent cohort replicated the association. In an earlier analysis of a few hundred of the donors, most TCR beta V segments were observed in productive rearrangements about 90% or about 30% of the time, broadly matching IMGT annotations.

To prepare the library, the immunoSEQ multiplex PCR assay was applied. The multiplex PCR relied on a mix of 60 forward primers for TCR Vbeta segments and 13 reverse primers for TCR Jbeta segments. The CDR3 region of rearranged TCR beta genes was amplified from genomic DNA with a multiplex PCR assay. On the Illumina HiSeq System, the amplified TCR beta libraries were sequenced as 87-base-pair reads. The source study handled its data this way. A later analysis counted about 76 million unique TCR beta chains across the 666 repertoires, and 10 million to 12 million of these chains were shared by at least two donors. A nearest-neighbor algorithm error-corrected the raw reads and collapsed the reads into unique sequences, merging closely related sequences to remove PCR and sequencing errors. V, D and J gene segments were assigned by aligning CDR3 sequences to IMGT reference sequences. For a sequence to be retained, a match of at least six nucleotides to both a V gene segment and a J gene segment was required. A rearrangement counted as productive if the CDR3 had no stop codons and remained in frame with V and J, and every other rearrangement counted as non-productive. Following IMGT convention, CDR3 was defined as the stretch from the second conserved V-encoded cysteine to the conserved J-encoded phenylalanine. The earlier analysis of around 640 of the donors excluded sequences that lacked an unambiguous match to a single V gene segment. In an earlier analysis of some 590 of the donors, a V segment was called functional when productive rearrangements were above 56.7%, and segregating when the standard deviation between donors exceeded 5%. A statistical classification framework was developed to diagnose cytomegalovirus status using the catalog of TCR beta chain sequences. A later analysis assigned V and J genes by comparing TCR nucleotide sequences with IMGT/GENE-DB human TR gene sequences. In a later analysis, CDR3 sequences and most-parsimonious VDJ recombination scenarios were assigned using the TCRdist pipeline. In a later analysis, each TCR beta chain was defined by its CDR3 amino acid sequence together with its V-gene family, and reads lacking a unique V-gene family were excluded. To address suspected cross-contamination and a sequencing artifact, a later analysis removed around 590 highly shared, low-generation-probability nucleotide sequences. For each public chain, a later analysis derived a clonal expansion index from normalized ranks of inferred template counts within each repertoire. In a later analysis, generation probabilities were computed with a VDJ recombination model fitted to out-of-frame rearrangements, and the resulting probabilities were checked against IGoR. In a later analysis, TCR-TCR, TCR-HLA and TCR-CMV co-occurrence was scored with hypergeometric tests, and a repertoire-size bias correction was applied to TCR pairs. A later analysis estimated false discovery rates by permuting HLA or CMV assignments 20 times. In a later analysis, co-occurring TCRs were grouped with DBSCAN, and TCRdist sequence similarity was added when clustering was performed within HLA-allele-positive subsets. Co-occurrence clustering excluded repertoires with fewer than 30,000 or more than 120,000 public chains, plus five with anomalous nucleotide sharing. As stored in TCRdb, this immuneACCESS dataset retains in-frame rearrangements with V and J assigned. A fraction of the clones does not appear; measured against another copy, unresolved V genes explain less than half of the discrepancy, and the remainder lacks a known reason. V and J calls and clone size are as listed in that table; D and trimming were resolved from the DNA. The sample table lists 150,000 or so clones, roughly 80% of them with a count of one. The ten largest make up more than 1.5% of the sample.

In total, approximately 700 healthy bone marrow donors made up the cohort. At the time of sampling, all cohort members were nominally healthy, though unrecorded immune exposures were likely present. The donor tested CMV seronegative, placing the donor among the 350 to 400 seronegative members of the cohort. A peripheral blood sample was collected from each donor, and TCR beta sequencing was performed on peripheral blood mononuclear cells. The Qiagen DNeasy Blood Extraction Kit was used to extract genomic DNA from the blood cell samples. The germline V gene (reference sequence) supplies CDR1 MNHEY and CDR2 SMNVEV. Cut back by 3 bases and 6 bases, the V and J ends lie 15 bases apart. The CDR3, from cysteine to phenylalanine, totals 14 residues. The CDR3 DNA has 42 bases and is translated from base 1. In the case of this clone: It has no known antigen specificity. Qualities for individual bases were not recorded, and no much larger clone is one base off.

The sequence joins TRBV27 to TRBJ2-7, and perhaps TRBD2 as D gene, on 5 matching bases. This TCR derives from a man between 18 and 35 years old in good health and CMV-seronegative. Sequencing was done on a sample of PBMCs. The base sequence is TGTGCCAGCAGTTTCGGCGGGTGGAGTCTCGAGCAGTACTTC. Translation gives CASSFGGWSLEQYF.